One and the same sample provided the 23 T cell receptor beta chains below, sequenced in a study of blood T cell repertoires in COVID-19. Method: immunoSEQ multiplex PCR; TCRdb's copy keeps in-frame clones and lacks some. The sample yields fewer than 150,000 clones, less than 85% seen once. Sequences were obtained from peripheral blood. The origin of the receptors is a human donor in a cohort sampled during active COVID-19.

The chain combines TRBV2 with TRBJ2-7; 8 bases line up with TRBD1. CDR1 SNHLY and CDR2 FYNNEI come from the germline V gene. The V segment lost 3 bases and the J segment 0 bases; nucleotides outside the gene matches: 7. This CDR3 has 16 amino acids. This CDR3 is CASSDPGTGDSYEQYF. The CDR3, as DNA: TGTGCCAGCAGTGACCCCGGGACAGGAGACTCCTACGAGCAGTACTTC.

This sequence joins TRBV7-8 and TRBJ2-7; TRBD2 matches 7 bases. V shed 1 base and J 2 bases; nucleotides not matched to a gene: 8. Germline CDR1 SGHVS, CDR2 FQNEAQ. This CDR3 is built from 16 residues. For the CDR3, the DNA is TGTGCCAGCAGCTTAGTTTTGGGAGGGGCAACCTACGAGCAGTACTTC. Protein sequence: CASSLVLGGATYEQYF.

This chain links TRBV5-5 with TRBJ2-3, with D tentatively TRBD1 (5 bases). The CDR3 extends over 14 amino acids. Germline CDR1 SGHKS, CDR2 YYEKEE (reference sequence). V shed 2 bases and J shed 3 bases, with 10 bases lying between them. The CDR3, as DNA: TGTGCCAGCAGCTTCCAGGGAAGGACAGATACGCAGTATTTT. Residues: CASSFQGRTDTQYF.

This clone was observed once. CDR3 residues: CASSNKAGNSGANVLTF. The CDR3, as DNA: TGTGCCAGCAGCAACAAAGCGGGGAACTCTGGGGCCAACGTCCTGACTTTC. V usage is TRBV7-2 and J usage is TRBJ2-6, with 7 bases identical to TRBD2. V shed 5 bases and J 0 bases; nucleotides not matched to a gene: 7. From germline, CDR1 is SGHTA and CDR2 FQGNSA. CDR3 length: 17 residues.

This clone was recorded once. The rearrangement links TRBV6-6 to TRBJ1-5, with TRBD1 matching 10 bases. CDR1 and CDR2 from the germline V gene are MNHNY and SVGAGI (reference sequence). V gave up 5 bases and J gave up 2 bases; unmatched junction bases: 21. The CDR3 has 21 amino acids. As DNA, the CDR3 is TGTGCCAGCAGTCGTTACCCCGCCGACAGGGGGCCTTCGAGCGGCAATCAGCCCCAGCATTTT. Translation: CASSRYPADRGPSSGNQPQHF.

The V gene is TRBV5-1, the J gene TRBJ1-3; D possibly corresponds to TRBD1 (6 bases). Between the trimmed V and J ends, which lost 4 bases and 4 bases, there was a span of 15 bases. CDR3 length: 15 residues. From germline, CDR1 is SGHRS and CDR2 YFSETQ. The CDR3 region has the DNA TGCGCCAGCAGCCCAGATTACGGACAGGGAAACACCATATATTTT. This encodes CASSPDYGQGNTIYF.

This rearrangement joins TRBV6-5 to TRBJ2-7; TRBD2 might be the D (7 bases). This CDR3 has 14 residues. Trimming took 6 bases from V and 4 from J, leaving 16 bases between them. Germline CDR1 and CDR2: MNHEY and SVGAGI. DNA for the CDR3: TGTGCCAGCAGCCGGGTGGGGGGGCAATACGAGCAGTACTTC. This gives the protein CASSRVGGQYEQYF.

The V gene is TRBV6-1, the J gene TRBJ2-1, with D perhaps TRBD1 (5 bases). The ends were cut back, 3 bases at V and 8 bases at J, with 11 bases in the middle. The germline gives CDR1 MNHNS, CDR2 SASEGT. This CDR3 is built from 13 residues. CDR3 sequence reads: CASSETEWYEQFF. The CDR3 DNA is TGTGCCAGCAGTGAGACAGAATGGTATGAGCAGTTCTTC.

The V and J genes are TRBV19 and TRBJ2-1; unclear D gene. Germline V gene lookup returns CDR1 LNHDA and CDR2 SQIVND (reference sequence). V was trimmed by 3 bases and J by 6 bases, leaving 12 bases between them. The CDR3 is 14 amino acids. CDR3 sequence: CASSIPSKLNEQFF. The CDR3 DNA reads TGTGCCAGTAGTATCCCCTCTAAGCTCAATGAGCAGTTCTTC. Filled out from reference TRBV19 and TRBJ2-1, the complete variable domain reads DGGITQSPKYLFRKEGQNVTLSCEQNLNHDAMYWYRQDPGQGLRLIYYSQIVNDFQKGDIAEGYSVSREKKESFPLTVTSAQKNPTAFYLCASSIPSKLNEQFFGPGTRLTVL.

V and J are TRBV19 and TRBJ2-3; D remains unclear. The CDR3 sequence is 11 residues long. Trimming removed 3 bases at V and 4 bases at J, with 2 bases between. The germline CDR1 and CDR2 sequences are LNHDA and SQIVND (reference sequence). The CDR3 coding sequence is TGTGCCAGTAGTATCGCAGATACGCAGTATTTT. Amino acid sequence: CASSIADTQYF.

This chain links TRBV12-3 or TRBV12-4 with TRBJ1-1; D is unclear. V lost 5 bases and J 1 base, leaving 5 bases between the germline ends. The CDR3 has 12 amino acids. CDR3 DNA sequence: TGTGCCAGCAGTCGACAGAACACTGAAGCTTTCTTT. This gives the protein CASSRQNTEAFF.

This sequence joins TRBV3-1 (or the pseudogene TRBV3-2) and TRBJ1-2; tentative D call: TRBD1 (6 bases). CDR3 length equals 15 residues. Trimming took 1 base from V and 8 from J, leaving 17 bases between them. Germline CDR1 and CDR2: LGHDT and YNNKEL (reference sequence). In DNA form, the CDR3 reads TGTGCCAGCAGCCAAGTCGTGCAGGGGAAAGAAGGCTACACCTTC. Its translation: CASSQVVQGKEGYTF.

The chain combines TRBV20-1 with TRBJ1-1, with a weak D call TRBD1 (5 bases). The CDR3 is 11 residues long. Per the germline V gene, CDR1 is DFQATT and CDR2 is SNEGSKA (reference sequence). Trimming removed 6 bases at V and 4 bases at J, with 9 bases between. The CDR3 here is CSAPDTTEAFF. The DNA of the CDR3 is TGCAGTGCCCCGGACACCACTGAAGCTTTCTTT.

The rearrangement uses TRBV4-1 and TRBJ1-2, with 8 bases aligning to TRBD1. This CDR3 contains 15 residues. Per germline, CDR1 MGHRA and CDR2 YSYEKL. Unmatched junction bases numbered 8, after V lost 3 bases and J lost 5 bases. CDR3 DNA: TGCGCCAGCAGCCAGCCGGACAGGGAATGGTATGGCTACACCTTC. It translates to CASSQPDREWYGYTF.

The chain joins TRBV15 to TRBJ1-2, with 9 positions matching TRBD1. Per the germline V gene, CDR1 is LNHNV and CDR2 is YYDKDF (reference sequence). The CDR3 spans 14 residues. The J segment lost 6 bases and the V segment lost 8 bases, leaving 10 bases of the junction unmatched. The CDR3 DNA is TGTGCCACCGTGGCGACAGGGGGGTATGATGGCTACACCTTC. Translating it yields CATVATGGYDGYTF.

V gene TRBV3-1 (or the pseudogene TRBV3-2) combines with J gene TRBJ2-7, with 14 bases aligning to TRBD2. V was pared by 3 bases and J by 4 bases, with 5 bases of the junction left unmatched. The CDR3 consists of 16 residues. Germline CDR1 is LGHDT and CDR2 is YNNKEL (reference sequence). CDR3 region: CASSQGLAGDLYEQYF. DNA for the CDR3: TGTGCCAGCAGCCAGGGACTAGCGGGGGATCTTTACGAGCAGTACTTC.

This chain links TRBV6-6 with TRBJ1-2; TRBD1 might be the D (6 bases). Germline V CDR1 and CDR2: MNHNY, SVGAGI (reference sequence). This CDR3 is 12 amino acids long. V lost 4 bases, J lost 7 bases, and 10 bases lay in between. The CDR3 DNA is TGTGCCAGCAGTTCATCAGGGGCTGGCTACACCTTC. Its protein is CASSSSGAGYTF.

The chain recombines TRBV9 with TRBJ1-2; TRBD1 aligns across 9 bases. The CDR3 length is 16 residues. J gave up 2 bases and V 4 bases, and 9 bases lay outside the gene matches. Germline V gene data show CDR1 as SGDLS and CDR2 as YYNGEE. In DNA, the CDR3 is TGTGCCAGCAGCACCGCGGGGACAGGGAACAACTATGGCTACACCTTC. It specifies CASSTAGTGNNYGYTF. The full variable domain, in which reference TRBV9 and TRBJ1-2 provide the parts outside the CDR3, is DSGVTQTPKHLITATGQRVTLRCSPRSGDLSVYWYQQSLDQGLQFLIQYYNGEERAKGNILERFSAQQFPDLHSELNLSSLELGDSALYFCASSTAGTGNNYGYTFGSGTRLTVV.

With regard to this clone: Other DNA sequences in this specimen translate into the identical CDR3. The genes are TRBV6-6 and TRBJ2-3; 12 bases align to TRBD2. The CDR3 runs to 15 residues. Trimming removed 6 bases from V and 3 bases from J; junction bases left unmatched: 4. Germline CDR1 MNHNY, CDR2 SVGAGI (reference sequence). Here the CDR3 reads CASRPTSGGTDTQYF. The DNA for the CDR3 is TGTGCCAGCAGACCCACTAGCGGGGGGACAGATACGCAGTATTTT.

The J gene is TRBJ2-3, the V gene TRBV7-3; the match to TRBD2 covers 7 bases. V lost 0 bases and J lost 2; bases outside the gene matches: 5. Germline CDR1 is SGHTA and CDR2 is FQGTGA. The CDR3 is made up of 16 amino acids. CDR3 in amino acids: CASSLTASGLTDTQYF. The CDR3 nucleotides read TGTGCCAGCAGCTTAACGGCTAGCGGACTCACAGATACGCAGTATTTT. Supplemented by reference TRBV7-3 and TRBJ2-3, the full variable domain reads GAGVSQTPSNKVTEKGKYVELRCDPISGHTALYWYRQSLGQGPEFLIYFQGTGAADDSGLPNDRFFAVRPEGSVSTLKIQRTERGDSAVYLCASSLTASGLTDTQYFGPGTRLTVL.

Note on this clone: This same CDR3 is encoded by further DNA sequences in the sample. The V gene is TRBV19, the J gene TRBJ1-4; perhaps TRBD1 as D (6 bases). The CDR3 has 13 amino acids. CDR1 LNHDA and CDR2 SQIVND come from the germline V gene (reference sequence). Trimming took 5 bases from V and 8 from J, leaving 12 bases between them. Written as DNA, the CDR3 is TGTGCCAGTAGTCTACAGGGTGGGGAAAAACTGTTTTTT. Encoded protein: CASSLQGGEKLFF.

V usage is TRBV27 and J usage is TRBJ1-1, with no clear D. The V gene lost 3 bases and the J gene lost 1 base, with 9 bases spanning the gap. The CDR3 runs 14 residues. Germline CDR1 MNHEY, CDR2 SMNVEV (reference sequence). The CDR3 here is CASSFGGKNTEAFF. The CDR3 nucleotides are TGTGCCAGCAGTTTCGGCGGTAAGAACACTGAAGCTTTCTTT.

The chain carries TRBV29-1 and TRBJ2-1, with D possibly TRBD1 on 5 matching bases. The V end lost 5 bases, the J end lost 6 bases, and 11 bases lay between the germline ends. The CDR3 covers 12 residues. Per germline, CDR1 SQVTM and CDR2 ANQGSEA. In nucleotides, the CDR3 is TGCAGCGTTCGTCAGGGCTCCAATGAGCAGTTCTTC. This codes for CSVRQGSNEQFF.